One and the same sample provided the 28 T cell receptor beta chains below, sequenced in a study of blood T cell repertoires in COVID-19. TCRdb's copy holds only in-frame clones and misses some; the assay was immunoSEQ multiplex PCR. The sample shows 250,000 to 350,000 clones, roughly 90% of them seen only once. The sequenced sample was PBMCs or T cells enriched from blood (not recorded which). The receptors come from a woman in her thirties who had recovered from COVID-19.

The genes are TRBV4-1 and TRBJ2-4; TRBD1 matches at 8 bases. Germline values: CDR1 MGHRA, CDR2 YSYEKL. There are 11 residues in the CDR3. The V gene end was trimmed by 9 bases and the J gene end by 8 bases; junction bases not matched to a gene: 3. The CDR3 DNA reads as TGCGCCAGTCTACAGGGGGACATTCAGTACTTC. It encodes CASLQGDIQYF.

The CDR3 loop reads CASSYSGANYGYTF. DNA of the CDR3: TGTGCCAGTAGTTACTCAGGGGCTAACTATGGCTACACCTTC. The genes are TRBV19 and TRBJ1-2; possibly TRBD1 for D (6 bases). V was clipped by 5 bases and J by 0 bases, with 10 bases between them. CDR3 size: 14 residues. CDR1 LNHDA and CDR2 SQIVND come from the germline V gene (reference sequence).

The chain combines TRBV7-9 with TRBJ2-5; a weak D match, TRBD1 (6 bases). The CDR3 consists of 14 residues. The germline gives CDR1 SEHNR, CDR2 FQNEAQ (reference sequence). Deletions cut 1 base from V and 4 bases from J, with 10 bases between. The CDR3, as DNA: TGTGCCAGCAGCTTAGGTATAGGGGGAGAGACCCAGTACTTC. Protein product: CASSLGIGGETQYF.

This clone was counted once. The V and J genes are TRBV6-5 and TRBJ2-5, with 12 bases fitting TRBD1. The CDR3 consists of 13 residues. Looked up from germline, CDR1 is MNHEY and CDR2 is SVGAGI. V gave up 6 bases and J gave up 5 bases; unmatched junction bases: 1. As DNA, the CDR3 is TGTGCCAGCAGGGGACAGGGGGCCGAGACCCAGTACTTC. Translated, it gives CASRGQGAETQYF.

The chain is built from TRBV30 and TRBJ1-2; 9 bases line up with TRBD1. Trimming took 1 base from V and 2 from J; bases not matched to a gene: 14. This CDR3 has 18 residues. Germline CDR1 reads GTSNPN; CDR2 reads SVGIG (reference sequence). The CDR3 nucleotides are TGTGCCTGGAGTGGGGTCGGGGACAGGGTCGACAGCAACTATGGCTACACCTTC. Protein sequence: CAWSGVGDRVDSNYGYTF. The full variable domain, rest sourced from reference TRBV30 and TRBJ1-2, is SQTIHQWPATLVQPVGSPLSLECTVEGTSNPNLYWYRQAAGRGLQLLFYSVGIGQISSEVPQNLSASRPQDRQFILSSKKLLLSDSGFYLCAWSGVGDRVDSNYGYTFGSGTRLTVV.

V is TRBV6-6 and J is TRBJ1-3, with D perhaps TRBD1 (5 bases). The length of the CDR3 is 15 residues. V lost 8 bases, J lost 0 bases, and 14 bases lay in between. Germline CDR1 is MNHNY and CDR2 is SVGAGI (reference sequence). CDR3 DNA: TGTGCCAGCTCTTCCTTGGGGCGCTCTGGAAACACCATATATTTT. Translated: CASSSLGRSGNTIYF.

V usage is TRBV28 and J usage is TRBJ1-2; D is undetermined. Germline V gives CDR1 MDHEN, CDR2 SYDVKM. The V and J ends lost 2 bases and 3 bases respectively, with 10 bases between them. There are 14 residues in the CDR3. The CDR3 region has the DNA TGTGCCAGCAGTTTACCCTCAGCGCACTATGGCTACACCTTC. This sequence encodes CASSLPSAHYGYTF.

V is TRBV6-1 and J is TRBJ1-3; the D gene is possibly TRBD1 (6 bases). Germline assignment: CDR1 MNHNS and CDR2 SASEGT. There are 17 residues in the CDR3. V was shortened by 4 bases and J by 0 bases, with 16 bases between the two germline ends. CDR3 in DNA: TGTGCCAGCAGTGTAATGCAGGGGACCCGCTCTGGAAACACCATATATTTT. This sequence encodes CASSVMQGTRSGNTIYF.

The chain has TRBV20-1 and TRBJ1-2; possible D gene TRBD1, 6 bases. Germline CDR1 is DFQATT and CDR2 is SNEGSKA (reference sequence). Trimming cost V 3 bases and J 5 bases, with 19 bases left between them. The CDR3 length is 15 residues. In nucleotides, the CDR3 is TGCAGTGCTAGTGTGAATAGGGGGACGGAATATGGCTACACCTTC. Translated, it gives CSASVNRGTEYGYTF.

The rearrangement links TRBV19 to TRBJ2-7; 10 nucleotides line up with TRBD2. Losses at the gene ends were 3 bases for V and 6 bases for J; bases not matched to a gene: 5. Germline values: CDR1 LNHDA, CDR2 SQIVND (reference sequence). The CDR3 runs 14 residues. CDR3 region: CASSILAGDREQYF. The CDR3 coding sequence is TGTGCCAGTAGTATCCTAGCGGGAGACCGCGAGCAGTACTTC.

Only a few counts were recorded for this clone. The chain combines TRBV5-1 with TRBJ2-2, with unresolved D. Per germline, CDR1 SGHRS and CDR2 YFSETQ. This CDR3 has 14 residues. Trimming took off 5 bases at V and 4 bases at J, with 12 bases between the two ends. CDR3 residues: CASSSGTSTGELFF. In nucleotides, the CDR3 is TGCGCCAGCAGTTCAGGAACGTCCACCGGGGAGCTGTTTTTT. The full variable domain, rest sourced from reference TRBV5-1 and TRBJ2-2, is KAGVTQTPRYLIKTRGQQVTLSCSPISGHRSVSWYQQTPGQGLQFLFEYFSETQRNKGNFPGRFSGRQFSNSRSEMNVSTLELGDSALYLCASSSGTSTGELFFGEGSRLTVL.

V usage is TRBV7-9 and J usage is TRBJ1-3; TRBD1 matches 8 bases. CDR1 is SEHNR, CDR2 FQNEAQ, per germline (reference sequence). V shed 3 bases and J 0 bases; nucleotides not matched to a gene: 1. The length of the CDR3 is 15 residues. The CDR3 DNA is TGTGCCAGCAGCTTGACAGGGGACTCTGGAAACACCATATATTTT. Translated, it gives CASSLTGDSGNTIYF.

The gene calls are TRBV11-1 and TRBJ2-2; weak D call: TRBD2 (5 bases). With 3 bases removed from V and 7 bases from J, the gap between germline ends came to 9 bases. CDR1 SGHAT and CDR2 FQDESV come from the germline V gene (reference sequence). This CDR3 is built from 13 residues. The CDR3 protein is CASSLRVDGELFF. The CDR3 DNA reads as TGTGCCAGCAGCTTGAGGGTTGACGGGGAGCTGTTTTTT.

This chain links TRBV4-1 with TRBJ1-1, with 8 bases fitting TRBD1. The germline V gene has CDR1 MGHRA and CDR2 YSYEKL. The V gene end was trimmed by 0 bases and the J gene end by 4 bases; junction bases not matched to a gene: 7. This CDR3 has 16 residues. CDR3 sequence reads: CASSQDFRGLGTEAFF. Written as DNA, the CDR3 is TGCGCCAGCAGCCAAGATTTCAGGGGGCTGGGCACTGAAGCTTTCTTT.

V usage is TRBV15 and J usage is TRBJ2-1; D call uncertain. V lost 0 bases and J lost 8, with 5 bases in between. Germline CDR1 reads LNHNV; CDR2 reads YYDKDF (reference sequence). This CDR3 comprises 12 residues. The CDR3 bases are TGTGCCACCAGCAGAGACGGGTATGAGCAGTTCTTC. Translated, it gives CATSRDGYEQFF.

The V and J genes are TRBV7-9 and TRBJ2-1; TRBD2 agrees at 11 bases. CDR3 length: 15 amino acids. Germline V CDR1 and CDR2: SEHNR, FQNEAQ (reference sequence). V lost 6 bases, J lost 4 bases, and 5 bases stayed unmatched. The CDR3: CASREGLAEYNEQFF. The CDR3, as DNA: TGTGCCAGCAGGGAGGGACTAGCGGAGTACAATGAGCAGTTCTTC.

This chain links TRBV9 with TRBJ2-3; D is possibly TRBD1 (5 bases). Looked up from germline, CDR1 is SGDLS and CDR2 is YYNGEE. The CDR3 extends over 16 amino acids. The ends were cut back, 0 bases at V and 4 bases at J, with 15 bases in the middle. This chain's CDR3 is CASSVGPGSGPDTQYF. Here the CDR3 DNA reads TGTGCCAGCAGCGTAGGTCCGGGCTCAGGGCCAGATACGCAGTATTTT.

The chain combines TRBV11-2 with TRBJ1-1, with D possibly TRBD1 on 6 matching bases. CDR1 SGHAT and CDR2 FQNNGV come from the germline V gene. V shed 5 bases and J shed 1 base, with 8 bases lying between them. This CDR3 contains 13 residues. The CDR3 spells CASSPQGNTEAFF. The CDR3 bases are TGTGCCAGCAGCCCACAGGGGAACACTGAAGCTTTCTTT.

The genes are TRBV9 and TRBJ1-2; D remains unclear. This CDR3 region has 13 residues. Deletions cut 4 bases from V and 4 bases from J, with 11 bases between. Looked up from germline, CDR1 is SGDLS and CDR2 is YYNGEE. CDR3 protein: CASSHDGFYGYTF. The DNA of the CDR3 is TGTGCCAGCAGCCATGACGGGTTCTATGGCTACACCTTC.

The CDR3 reads CASLPGGTGLVSAQHF. As DNA, the CDR3 is TGTGCCAGCCTCCCGGGGGGGACAGGGTTAGTCAGCGCCCAGCATTTT. This chain joins TRBV28 and TRBJ1-5; 9 bases fit TRBD1. The length of the CDR3 is 16 residues. The trim removed 8 bases at V and 11 bases at J, leaving 19 bases unmatched. CDR1 and CDR2 (germline): MDHEN, SYDVKM.

The rearrangement joins TRBV6-5 to TRBJ1-2; 10 nucleotides agree with TRBD1. Germline V CDR1 and CDR2: MNHEY, SVGAGI. CDR3 size: 14 residues. V shed 6 bases and J 5 bases; nucleotides not matched to a gene: 6. The CDR3 sequence: CASRRGTGVYGYTF. The CDR3, as DNA: TGTGCCAGCAGACGAGGGACAGGGGTTTATGGCTACACCTTC.

The chain is built from TRBV7-2 and TRBJ2-3; D unresolved. Per germline, CDR1 SGHTA and CDR2 FQGNSA. This CDR3 is built from 14 residues. Trimming removed 1 base at V and 0 bases at J, with 5 bases between. In DNA form, the CDR3 reads TGTGCCAGCAGCTTAGAACGGAGCACAGATACGCAGTATTTT. Translating gives CASSLERSTDTQYF. Variable domain in full (rest from reference TRBV7-2 and TRBJ2-3): GAGVSQSPSNKVTEKGKDVELRCDPISGHTALYWYRQSLGQGLEFLIYFQGNSAPDKSGLPSDRFSAERTGGSVSTLTIQRTQQEDSAVYLCASSLERSTDTQYFGPGTRLTVL.

The CDR3 region is CASSSPGAPNTEAFF. As DNA, the CDR3 is TGTGCCAGCAGTTCCCCAGGGGCCCCGAACACTGAAGCTTTCTTT. The V call is TRBV28, the J call TRBJ1-1; a possible D gene is TRBD1 (6 bases). Per the germline V gene, CDR1 is MDHEN and CDR2 is SYDVKM. This CDR3 region has 15 residues. Trimming cost V 4 bases and J 1 base, with 13 bases left between them.

The rearrangement joins TRBV7-2 to TRBJ2-1; 8 nucleotides line up with TRBD2. The CDR3 contains 17 residues. Per germline, CDR1 SGHTA and CDR2 FQGNSA. V shed 4 bases, J shed 2 bases, and the junction held 10 bases outside the gene matches. CDR3 region: CASSSALLAGTYNEQFF. CDR3 coding DNA: TGTGCCAGCAGCTCTGCTTTATTAGCGGGAACCTACAATGAGCAGTTCTTC. Together with reference TRBV7-2 and TRBJ2-1, the CDR3 gives the full variable domain: GAGVSQSPSNKVTEKGKDVELRCDPISGHTALYWYRQSLGQGLEFLIYFQGNSAPDKSGLPSDRFSAERTGGSVSTLTIQRTQQEDSAVYLCASSSALLAGTYNEQFFGPGTRLTVL.

As regards this clone: Its ends do not fully match the called genes, so a read error is possible. The chain joins TRBV4-1 to TRBJ1-6; D gene unclear. Germline lookup yields CDR1 MGHRA and CDR2 YSYEKL. The CDR3 has 16 residues. The CDR3 sequence: CASTQHPGVYNSPLHF. As DNA, the CDR3 is TGCGCCAGCACCCAACACCCCGGGGTTTATAATTCACCCCTCCACTTT.

The chain is built from TRBV6-1 and TRBJ2-3; 8 bases align to TRBD2. V was clipped by 4 bases and J by 3 bases; unmatched bases: 9. Per the germline V gene, CDR1 is MNHNS and CDR2 is SASEGT. This CDR3 comprises 16 residues. CDR3 region: CASSGPAGVGTDTQYF. Written as DNA, the CDR3 is TGTGCCAGCAGTGGCCCAGCGGGAGTGGGTACAGATACGCAGTATTTT.

The genes are TRBV29-1 and TRBJ2-5, with D possibly TRBD2 on 7 matching bases. V was shortened by 1 base and J by 4 bases, with 13 bases between the two germline ends. The CDR3 runs to 14 residues. CDR1 is SQVTM and CDR2 is ANQGSEA in the germline V gene. CDR3 DNA sequence: TGCAGCGTTGAAGGGGAGGGGGGACGAGAGACCCAGTACTTC. This codes for CSVEGEGGRETQYF.

The gene calls are TRBV28 and TRBJ2-7, with 8 bases matching TRBD1. This CDR3 has 15 amino acids. V trimming: 7 bases; J trimming: 3 bases; junction bases outside the gene matches: 11. Germline V lookup: CDR1 MDHEN, CDR2 SYDVKM. The CDR3 spells CASTTMRQGIYEQYF. CDR3 nucleotides: TGTGCCAGCACCACCATGAGACAGGGGATCTACGAGCAGTACTTC.